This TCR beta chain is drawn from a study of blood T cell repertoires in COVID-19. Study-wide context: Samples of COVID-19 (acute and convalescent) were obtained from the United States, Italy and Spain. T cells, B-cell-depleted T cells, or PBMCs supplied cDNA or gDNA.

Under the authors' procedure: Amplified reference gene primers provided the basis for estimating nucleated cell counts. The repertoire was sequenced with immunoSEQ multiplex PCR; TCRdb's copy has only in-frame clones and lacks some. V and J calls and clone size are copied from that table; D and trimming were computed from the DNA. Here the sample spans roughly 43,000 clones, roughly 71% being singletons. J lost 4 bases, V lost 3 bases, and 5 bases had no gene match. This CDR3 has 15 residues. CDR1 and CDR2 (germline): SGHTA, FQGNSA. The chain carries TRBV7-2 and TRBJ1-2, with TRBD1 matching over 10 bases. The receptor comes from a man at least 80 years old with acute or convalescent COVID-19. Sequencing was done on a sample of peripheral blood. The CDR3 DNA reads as TGTGCCAGCAGCTTCGGGACAGGGGTTCCCTATGGCTACACCTTC. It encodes CASSFGTGVPYGYTF. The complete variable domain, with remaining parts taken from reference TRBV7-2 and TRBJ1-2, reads GAGVSQSPSNKVTEKGKDVELRCDPISGHTALYWYRQSLGQGLEFLIYFQGNSAPDKSGLPSDRFSAERTGGSVSTLTIQRTQQEDSAVYLCASSFGTGVPYGYTFGSGTRLTVV.